Reported below is one T cell receptor beta chain. Its antigen remains unidentified. This specimen belongs to a study of cytomegalovirus exposure and HLA in healthy donors. Study as a whole: In a previous analysis, nearly 120 million unique TCR beta sequences were found from some 200 million T cells. Study conclusions and caveats: Per a later analysis, HLA-associated TCR beta chains showed more clonal expansion than other, equally common TCR beta chains.

60 Vbeta and 13 Jbeta primers were used in PCR. Method: immunoSEQ multiplex PCR; TCRdb's copy keeps in-frame clones and lacks some. The data show 210,000 or so clones, more than 65% seen once. V lost 5 bases to trimming and J lost 2 bases, with 10 bases between them. The CDR3 extends over 14 amino acids. In germline, CDR1 is SGHRS, CDR2 YFSETQ. The sequence came from a man between 18 and 29 years old in good health and CMV-seronegative. The V call is TRBV5-1, the J call TRBJ1-4; no reliable D call. The sample was PBMCs. CDR3 nucleotide sequence: TGCGCCAGCAGACTAGGGTTTACTAATGAAAAACTGTTTTTT. Amino acid sequence: CASRLGFTNEKLFF.